Listed below are T cell receptor beta chains from one sample, sequenced in a study of blood T cells in healthy people across ages. TCRdb reprocessed the 5' RACE reads with MiXCR, giving one entry per CDR3 protein. The repertoire holds hundreds of thousands of distinct CDR3 sequences, with under 30% as singletons. Sequencing was carried out using blood. These receptors were collected from a woman aged 80 or over in good health. Each CDR3 is given with its conserved first and last residue. Fields, in order: D gene, clone size, J gene, CDR3 length, V gene, CDR3 DNA, CDR3 protein. D genes are given only for firm matches. The size of a clone is reported for some rows only, either as once, few or many, or as a class for expanded clones.

D gene: TRBD1
clone size: .
J gene: TRBJ2-6
CDR3 length: 17
V gene: TRBV7-9
CDR3 DNA: TGTGCCAGCAGCTTAACACAGGGGGCGGAAGGGGCCAACGTCCTGACTTTC
CDR3 protein: CASSLTQGAEGANVLTF

D gene: TRBD2
clone size: many
J gene: TRBJ2-5
CDR3 length: 15
V gene: TRBV5-1
CDR3 DNA: TGCGCCAGCAGCCAACCGACGGGGGGTAAGGAGACCCAGTACTTC
CDR3 protein: CASSQPTGGKETQYF

D gene: TRBD1
clone size: .
J gene: TRBJ1-2
CDR3 length: 14
V gene: TRBV10-3
CDR3 DNA: TGTGCCATCAGTGAGCGACAGGGGGTCGATGGCTACACCTTC
CDR3 protein: CAISERQGVDGYTF

D gene: .
clone size: few
J gene: TRBJ1-2
CDR3 length: 13
V gene: TRBV7-2
CDR3 DNA: TGTGCCGGCAGCTTATCGGGGAACTATGGCTACACCTTC
CDR3 protein: CAGSLSGNYGYTF

D gene: TRBD1
clone size: many
J gene: TRBJ1-1
CDR3 length: 15
V gene: TRBV20-1
CDR3 DNA: TGCAGTGCTAGCCCCGGGACAGGGGGGAACACTGAAGCTTTCTTT
CDR3 protein: CSASPGTGGNTEAFF

D gene: .
clone size: .
J gene: TRBJ1-6
CDR3 length: 17
V gene: TRBV3-1
CDR3 DNA: TGTGCCAGCAGCCCTCCCCCCAGGGCGGGCGTGGATTCACCCCTCCACTTT
CDR3 protein: CASSPPPRAGVDSPLHF

D gene: TRBD2
clone size: .
J gene: TRBJ2-2
CDR3 length: 19
V gene: TRBV6-5
CDR3 DNA: TGTGCCAGCAGTTACTCCCCGGGACTAGCGGGGGGGCCGAGCGGGGAGCTGTTTTTT
CDR3 protein: CASSYSPGLAGGPSGELFF

D gene: .
clone size: .
J gene: TRBJ1-4
CDR3 length: 12
V gene: TRBV28
CDR3 DNA: TGTGCCAGCAAACAGAGCAACGAAAAACTGTTTTTT
CDR3 protein: CASKQSNEKLFF

D gene: .
clone size: few
J gene: TRBJ2-1
CDR3 length: 14
V gene: TRBV5-1
CDR3 DNA: TGCGCCAGCAGCTTGGCCGGTCTAACGAATGAGCAGTTCTTC
CDR3 protein: CASSLAGLTNEQFF

D gene: TRBD1
clone size: .
J gene: TRBJ1-6
CDR3 length: 16
V gene: TRBV7-9
CDR3 DNA: TGTGCCAGCAGCTCGCCGGTTGGACAGGGAGGAGGGCCCCTCCACTTT
CDR3 protein: CASSSPVGQGGGPLHF

D gene: TRBD2
clone size: .
J gene: TRBJ2-1
CDR3 length: 17
V gene: TRBV20-1
CDR3 DNA: TGCAGTGCTTTGGGGACTAGCGGGTCATCCTTCTACAATGAGCAGTTCTTC
CDR3 protein: CSALGTSGSSFYNEQFF

D gene: TRBD2
clone size: many
J gene: TRBJ2-3
CDR3 length: 16
V gene: TRBV6-2/TRBV6-3
CDR3 DNA: TGTGCCAGCAGCCGCCCATGGACTAGCACGCGAGATACGCAGTATTTT
CDR3 protein: CASSRPWTSTRDTQYF

D gene: .
clone size: .
J gene: TRBJ1-4
CDR3 length: 14
V gene: TRBV12-3/TRBV12-4
CDR3 DNA: TGTGCCAGCAGTTTGGAGGGGGGGGGTGAAAAACTGTTTTTT
CDR3 protein: CASSLEGGGEKLFF

D gene: TRBD1
clone size: many
J gene: TRBJ1-6
CDR3 length: 17
V gene: TRBV5-1
CDR3 DNA: TGCGCCAGCAGCTTCTCGACAGGGTTCTCCTATAATTCACCCCTCCACTTT
CDR3 protein: CASSFSTGFSYNSPLHF

D gene: TRBD1
clone size: .
J gene: TRBJ1-2
CDR3 length: 14
V gene: TRBV28
CDR3 DNA: TGTGCCAGCAGTTTGAGACAGGGCATCTATGGCTACACCTTC
CDR3 protein: CASSLRQGIYGYTF